The 25 T cell receptor beta chains reported below all come from one sample, sequenced in a study of beta chain features in type 1 diabetes. Study observations and caveats: Patients with Type 1 diabetes showed moderately but significantly shorter TCRB CDR3s in all four CD4+ subsets.

Reverse transcription of all isolated RNA meant that expressed TCRB transcripts were sequenced. Clones were read by immunoSEQ multiplex PCR, and TCRdb kept only the in-frame ones, dropping some. This sample has 85,000 to 110,000 clones, with approximately 30% found just once. Their antigens remain unidentified. Sequences were obtained from central memory CD4+ T cells from blood. These receptors all come from a woman in her late teens or twenties with type 1 diabetes.

The CDR3 region has the DNA TGTGCCTGGAGTGCCTCGCAGGGAGGGAAGCCCCAGCATTTT. It is translated as CAWSASQGGKPQHF. The chain carries TRBV30 and TRBJ1-5; TRBD1 might be the D (5 bases). CDR1 GTSNPN and CDR2 SVGIG come from the germline V gene (reference sequence). V was cut by 1 base and J by 8 bases, with 15 bases left in between. CDR3 length equals 14 residues.

The sample holds a few counts of this clone. V gene TRBV7-9 combines with J gene TRBJ2-1; TRBD2 aligns across 16 bases. The CDR3 loop spans 16 amino acids. The junction had 3 bases not matched to a gene; V was cut back by 5 bases and J by 5 bases. Germline assignment: CDR1 SEHNR and CDR2 FQNEAQ (reference sequence). CDR3 nucleotide sequence: TGTGCCAGCAGCCCGGGACTAGCGGGAGGGGACAATGAGCAGTTCTTC. The encoded protein is CASSPGLAGGDNEQFF.

This clone was seen a few times. The chain joins TRBV19 to TRBJ2-1, with 13 bases identical to TRBD2. The V gene's germline CDR1 is LNHDA and CDR2 SQIVND (reference sequence). This CDR3 contains 18 residues. J lost 3 bases, V lost 3 bases, and 8 bases had no gene match. As DNA, the CDR3 is TGTGCCAGTAGTATTTGGACTAGCGGGGGTTACGGCTACAATGAGCAGTTCTTC. Its protein product is CASSIWTSGGYGYNEQFF.

The chain has TRBV28 and TRBJ1-2; maybe TRBD1 (5 bases). V was pared by 3 bases and J by 6 bases, with 11 bases between. CDR1 and CDR2 from the germline V gene are MDHEN and SYDVKM. The CDR3 has 13 amino acids. The CDR3 here is CASSLGGSDGYTF. CDR3 nucleotide sequence: TGTGCCAGCAGTTTGGGGGGATCTGATGGCTACACCTTC.

In its sample, this clone was seen a few times. This sequence joins TRBV4-1 and TRBJ1-2; D might be TRBD1 (6 bases). Trimming stripped 0 bases from V and 1 base from J, with 15 bases between. This CDR3 is built from 17 residues. CDR1 and CDR2 from the germline V gene are MGHRA and YSYEKL. CDR3 DNA: TGCGCCAGCAGCCAAGATGGCAGGGGACGAGGTAACTATGGCTACACCTTC. Translating it yields CASSQDGRGRGNYGYTF.

The genes are TRBV5-4 and TRBJ1-1; a weak D match, TRBD1 (5 bases). Trimming stripped 0 bases from V and 4 bases from J, with 13 bases between. This CDR3 is 15 amino acids long. Germline values: CDR1 SGHNT, CDR2 YYREEE (reference sequence). The DNA of the CDR3 is TGTGCCAGCAGCTTGGGGACGGGGGTGATCACTGAAGCTTTCTTT. Amino acid sequence: CASSLGTGVITEAFF.

The chain combines TRBV18 with TRBJ2-1; D is ambiguous. Trimming shortened V by 1 base and J by 8 bases, and 12 bases separated the two germline ends. CDR1 and CDR2 (germline): KGHSH, LQKENI. This CDR3 is built from 14 residues. CDR3 sequence: CASSPLAPADEQFF. The CDR3 nucleotides read TGTGCCAGCTCACCACTGGCCCCCGCTGATGAGCAGTTCTTC.

The genes are TRBV19 and TRBJ1-2; D uncertain. Germline assignment: CDR1 LNHDA and CDR2 SQIVND (reference sequence). This CDR3 spans 13 amino acids. Trimming stripped 7 bases from V and 2 bases from J, with 11 bases between. The CDR3 protein is CASTKQYNYGYTF. For the CDR3, the DNA is TGTGCCAGTACTAAACAGTACAACTATGGCTACACCTTC.

This clone was seen a few times. This chain connects TRBV4-1 to TRBJ2-1, with D unclear. The length of the CDR3 is 14 residues. Germline lookup yields CDR1 MGHRA and CDR2 YSYEKL. Trimming cost V 5 bases and J 9 bases, with 17 bases left between them. This chain's CDR3 is CASSSPSSGSEQFF. The CDR3 DNA follows: TGCGCCAGCAGCAGCCCCTCTAGTGGTTCTGAGCAGTTCTTC.

This clone was detected only a few times. DNA for the CDR3: TGTGCCAGCAGCCCATTCGTGACAGGGGGCACCGGGGAGCTGTTTTTT. As protein: CASSPFVTGGTGELFF. This chain links TRBV7-2 with TRBJ2-2, with TRBD1 matching over 9 bases. The germline V gene has CDR1 SGHTA and CDR2 FQGNSA. This CDR3 comprises 16 residues. V gave up 5 bases and J gave up 4 bases; unmatched junction bases: 8.

This clone showed up just a few times. The chain joins TRBV19 to TRBJ2-2; D perhaps matches TRBD1 (5 bases). V gave up 7 bases and J gave up 4 bases, with 19 bases separating them. In germline, CDR1 is LNHDA, CDR2 SQIVND (reference sequence). This CDR3 is 16 amino acids long. CDR3 nucleotides: TGTGCCAGTAAAGCGACAGACGCCAGTGGCACCGGGGAGCTGTTTTTT. It encodes CASKATDASGTGELFF.

This rearrangement joins TRBV7-9 to TRBJ2-1; 9 positions agree with TRBD2. CDR3 length: 16 amino acids. Trimming removed 3 bases from V and 2 bases from J; junction bases left unmatched: 5. The V gene's germline CDR1 is SEHNR and CDR2 FQNEAQ (reference sequence). CDR3 nucleotide sequence: TGTGCCAGCAGCTTCTACTCTAGCGGGACCTACAATGAGCAGTTCTTC. It specifies CASSFYSSGTYNEQFF.

The rearrangement links TRBV5-6 to TRBJ2-2; D gene uncertain. CDR1 SGHDT and CDR2 YYEEEE come from the germline V gene. CDR3 length equals 16 residues. V gave up 0 bases and J gave up 0 bases, with 9 bases separating them. As DNA, the CDR3 is TGTGCCAGCAGCTTGGGTCCCGACACGAACACCGGGGAGCTGTTTTTT. Protein: CASSLGPDTNTGELFF.

The chain uses TRBV18 and TRBJ2-6; tentative D call: TRBD1 (6 bases). From germline, CDR1 is KGHSH and CDR2 LQKENI. The germline V and J ends were trimmed by 0 bases and 1 base, with 7 bases remaining between them. The CDR3 contains 16 residues. CDR3 residues: CASSPPGASGANVLTF. The CDR3 nucleotides read TGTGCCAGCTCACCACCGGGGGCATCTGGGGCCAACGTCCTGACTTTC.

The chain recombines TRBV30 with TRBJ2-7; D is possibly TRBD2 (5 bases). CDR3 length: 16 amino acids. Germline CDR1 is GTSNPN and CDR2 is SVGIG (reference sequence). The ends were cut back, 3 bases at V and 0 bases at J, with 18 bases in the middle. DNA for the CDR3: TGTGCCTGGAGCCAAGATTGGACTGGGAGCTCCTACGAGCAGTACTTC. This sequence encodes CAWSQDWTGSSYEQYF.

This clone was found a few times. This chain links TRBV28 with TRBJ2-7, with 8 bases that match TRBD2. J was trimmed by 3 bases and V by 6 bases; bases with no gene match: 10. Germline V gene lookup returns CDR1 MDHEN and CDR2 SYDVKM. The CDR3 is made up of 15 amino acids. The CDR3 loop is CASSDPGGADYEQYF. The CDR3 DNA sequence: TGTGCCAGCAGCGACCCCGGGGGGGCGGACTACGAGCAGTACTTC.

The V call is TRBV2, the J call TRBJ2-3; D might be TRBD2 (6 bases). This CDR3 is 15 amino acids long. Trimming left V 4 bases short and J 3 bases short, with 14 bases between. Germline-derived CDR1 and CDR2 are SNHLY and FYNNEI. The CDR3 bases are TGTGCCAGCAGTGTATCGACTAGTGGGACAGATACGCAGTATTTT. It is translated as CASSVSTSGTDTQYF.

This clone was counted between two and nine times. This rearrangement joins TRBV4-3 to TRBJ1-3; 7 bases match TRBD1. The ends lost 2 bases at V and 0 bases at J; junction bases unmatched: 7. This CDR3 is built from 17 residues. The germline V gene has CDR1 LGHNA and CDR2 YSLEER. CDR3 sequence: CASSQSMGQSSGNTIYF. Here the CDR3 DNA reads TGCGCCAGCAGCCAAAGTATGGGACAGAGCTCTGGAAACACCATATATTTT.

The chain employs TRBV5-1 and TRBJ2-6, with D perhaps TRBD1 (6 bases). Germline V gives CDR1 SGHRS, CDR2 YFSETQ. CDR3 length: 16 amino acids. Trimming removed 4 bases at V and 4 bases at J, with 15 bases between. CDR3 bases: TGCGCCAGCAGCCCCACACCAGGGGCCGGGGCCAACGTCCTGACTTTC. It yields the protein CASSPTPGAGANVLTF.

The V and J genes are TRBV28 and TRBJ2-1; 7 nucleotides match TRBD1. The CDR3 spans 16 residues. The V and J ends lost 5 bases and 4 bases, in that order; junction bases with no gene match: 11. Germline V gene lookup returns CDR1 MDHEN and CDR2 SYDVKM. CDR3 sequence (DNA): TGTGCCAGCAGTCCCTCCGGGACAGCACTATACAATGAGCAGTTCTTC. It translates to CASSPSGTALYNEQFF.

A few counts support this clone. V usage is TRBV28 and J usage is TRBJ1-2; D is perhaps TRBD1 (5 bases). CDR3 length: 13 residues. V shed 1 base and J shed 8 bases, with 11 bases lying between them. CDR1 is MDHEN, CDR2 SYDVKM, per germline. The CDR3 DNA reads as TGTGCCAGCAGTTTATTGTCCAGGGCCGGCTACACCTTC. Amino acids: CASSLLSRAGYTF.

The chain recombines TRBV4-3 with TRBJ2-7; 13 bases fit TRBD2. V lost 5 bases, J lost 3 bases, and 4 bases stayed unmatched. Germline V lookup: CDR1 LGHNA, CDR2 YSLEER. The CDR3 sequence is 15 residues long. The CDR3, as DNA: TGCGCCAGCAGCTTCGGACTAGCGGGAGTCTACGAGCAGTACTTC. It yields the protein CASSFGLAGVYEQYF.

This clone was seen more than once but under ten times. This chain uses TRBV18 with TRBJ1-5; D is perhaps TRBD1 (5 bases). CDR3 length equals 13 residues. The V gene lost 3 bases and the J gene lost 3 bases, with 6 bases spanning the gap. The V gene's germline CDR1 is KGHSH and CDR2 LQKENI. In DNA form, the CDR3 reads TGTGCCAGCTCACCGGGGCCCAATCAGCCCCAGCATTTT. It specifies CASSPGPNQPQHF.

The chain links TRBV18 to TRBJ2-1, with no clear D. Germline loops: CDR1 KGHSH, CDR2 LQKENI. The CDR3 sequence is 14 residues long. The V end was cut by 3 bases, the J end by 6 bases, with 12 bases between. CDR3 residues: CASSPVPLSNEQFF. The CDR3 DNA reads TGTGCCAGCTCACCGGTCCCTCTTAGCAATGAGCAGTTCTTC.

This rearrangement joins TRBV5-4 to TRBJ1-4, with 7 bases aligning to TRBD1. The CDR3 loop spans 15 amino acids. Germline CDR1 is SGHNT and CDR2 is YYREEE (reference sequence). V trimming: 4 bases; J trimming: 7 bases; junction bases outside the gene matches: 10. The CDR3 loop reads CASSAYRGVGEKLFF. The CDR3 region has the DNA TGTGCCAGCAGCGCCTACAGGGGAGTAGGTGAAAAACTGTTTTTT.